This T cell receptor (beta chain) was profiled in a study of T cells in tuberculosis. On the study more broadly: Sequenced TCRs come from CD1B-GMM tetramer-binding T cells. Study-wide results and caveats: GEM motif frequencies gave 70% accuracy; the GMM repertoire gave roughly 87%. The TCR-beta difference was not significant; alpha differences partly reflected length.

Generated by immunoSEQ multiplex PCR, the TCRdb table keeps only in-frame clones and is missing some. The table shows about 34,000 clones, with around 97% occurring only once. Per germline, CDR1 SQVTM and CDR2 ANQGSEA. V was trimmed by 3 bases and J by 4 bases, leaving 7 bases between them. The CDR3 covers 12 residues. About this clone: Its antigen is as yet unknown.

Input material: PBMCs. The J gene is TRBJ2-4, the V gene TRBV29-1; D perhaps matches TRBD2 (5 bases). The sequence was collected from a donor under 30 with latent tuberculosis or without tuberculosis infection. Here the CDR3 reads CSVEGRKNIQYF. In DNA form, the CDR3 reads TGCAGCGTTGAGGGGAGAAAAAACATTCAGTACTTC.